Listed below are T cell receptor beta chains from one sample, sequenced in a study of cytomegalovirus exposure and HLA in healthy donors. The method was immunoSEQ multiplex PCR; TCRdb's version includes in-frame clones alone and lacks a portion of them. The sample lists 120,000 to 150,000 clones, approximately 80% occurring once. Sequencing input: PBMCs. The receptors shown here come from a male donor in good health and CMV-seronegative. Both conserved end residues are trimmed from each CDR3. The D gene is left open where the match is weak.

v_gene,d_gene,len,j_gene,CDR3aa
TRBV4-3,TRBD2,15,TRBJ2-7,ASSQDPGLAGGKEQY
TRBV28,NA,16,TRBJ1-5,ASSEGSGFGQRNQPQH
TRBV27,TRBD1,10,TRBJ1-4,ASRDRGGKLF
TRBV5-1,TRBD2,14,TRBJ2-3,ASSLLVGGGSDTQY
TRBV2,NA,11,TRBJ1-5,ASSRDTNQPQH
TRBV27,TRBD1,14,TRBJ2-3,ASSFRGTAVTDTQY
TRBV7-2,NA,13,TRBJ1-6,ASSREADPNSPLH
TRBV7-2,NA,13,TRBJ1-1,ASSSRVGMNTEAF
TRBV11-2,TRBD2,15,TRBJ2-3,ASSPRTSGGSTDTQY
TRBV7-6,TRBD2,17,TRBJ2-1,ASSPRRAGAGSSYNEQF
TRBV11-3,TRBD2,13,TRBJ2-2,ASSFSGGGTGELF
TRBV7-3,NA,14,TRBJ1-2,ASSPLGGDRADGYT
TRBV5-1,NA,12,TRBJ2-1,ASRTGGGEDEQF
TRBV7-7,TRBD1,13,TRBJ2-2,ASSLETGVTGELF
TRBV19,TRBD1,13,TRBJ2-7,ASSDLGTGAYEQY
TRBV2,TRBD1,14,TRBJ1-6,ASSAGPGQYNSPLH
TRBV28,NA,12,TRBJ1-2,ASSLGGEHYGYT
TRBV7-6,TRBD2,19,TRBJ2-1,ASSFQSGTSGRSSSYNEQF
TRBV28,TRBD1,10,TRBJ1-1,ASSLADREAF
TRBV7-6,NA,10,TRBJ1-2,ASSFNGNGYT
TRBV20-1,NA,9,TRBJ1-1,SAPTPSGAF
TRBV28,TRBD2,12,TRBJ2-3,ASSRGGAIDTQY
TRBV6-5,NA,12,TRBJ1-6,ASSRMVVAAPLH
TRBV9,NA,14,TRBJ2-2,ASSVDPGGNTGELF
TRBV5-4,NA,11,TRBJ2-6,ASGPPGASVLT
TRBV11-2,NA,13,TRBJ2-5,ASSQGGGAQETQY
TRBV7-9,TRBD1,15,TRBJ2-2,ASSSAQGVGNTGELF
TRBV5-4,NA,11,TRBJ1-2,ASTGQVFDGYT
TRBV5-6,NA,10,TRBJ1-2,ASSLGGGSYT
TRBV7-9,NA,11,TRBJ1-2,ASSLPGFDGYT
TRBV4-3,TRBD2,15,TRBJ2-5,ASSQFYSGGGDETQY
TRBV28,TRBD1,12,TRBJ2-7,ASSAGQGEDEQY
TRBV28,TRBD1,11,TRBJ1-1,ASGRQGGTEAF
TRBV28,TRBD1,14,TRBJ2-1,ASSSLRTGIRNEQF
TRBV7-8,TRBD1,15,TRBJ1-1,ASSLVTVDRENTEAF
TRBV6-1,NA,13,TRBJ2-3,ASSESGVPPDTQY
TRBV6-6,NA,13,TRBJ2-3,ASSLSSGMRNTQY
TRBV2,NA,11,TRBJ2-7,ASSEQGSYEQY
TRBV11-2,NA,13,TRBJ1-4,ASSYHRATNEKLF
TRBV19,NA,13,TRBJ1-2,ASSSQGVGDYGYT
TRBV27,NA,12,TRBJ2-7,ASSFQGGLYEQY
TRBV5-1,NA,10,TRBJ2-5,ASSLVEETQY
TRBV30,NA,10,TRBJ2-7,AWSPNSYEQY
TRBV14,NA,15,TRBJ2-1,ASSQKVATTENNEQF
TRBV27,TRBD1,11,TRBJ2-1,ASSQGALNEQF
TRBV7-2,TRBD1,14,TRBJ1-2,ASSLAGQGVGYGYT
TRBV11-3,NA,13,TRBJ2-3,ASSLAWTPTDTQY
TRBV7-2,NA,14,TRBJ1-4,ASSAQGPLTNEKLF
TRBV4-2,NA,14,TRBJ1-2,ASSQDQGSIGYGYT
TRBV5-6,NA,12,TRBJ2-7,ASSLEGISYEQY
TRBV5-8,NA,12,TRBJ1-6,ASSLARENSPLH
TRBV10-1,NA,12,TRBJ1-3,ASSESRSGNTIY
TRBV15,NA,12,TRBJ2-5,ATSRDAGKETQY
TRBV10-1,NA,13,TRBJ1-1,ASSESSAGGTEAF
TRBV7-3,TRBD2,13,TRBJ2-1,ASSSERGGYNEQF